A single sample gave rise to the 25 T cell receptor beta chains below, sequenced in a study of cytomegalovirus exposure and HLA in healthy donors. Primers included in the PCR were 60 Vbeta and 13 Jbeta primers. Here immunoSEQ multiplex PCR was the method, and the copy in TCRdb shows in-frame clones only, minus some. The sample holds about 140,000 clones, roughly 80% seen once. Sequencing was done on a sample of PBMCs. These receptors were collected from a female donor in good health and CMV-seronegative.

This clone was picked up a small number of times. The CDR3 region has the DNA TGTGCCAGCAAAGTAGCGGGGGGGATGGGGGAGACCCAGTACTTC. Its translation is CASKVAGGMGETQYF. This rearrangement joins TRBV27 to TRBJ2-5, with TRBD2 matching 11 bases. Germline lookup yields CDR1 MNHEY and CDR2 SMNVEV (reference sequence). V was pared by 7 bases and J by 5 bases, with 9 bases of the junction left unmatched. This CDR3 spans 15 amino acids.

J is TRBJ1-2 and V is TRBV13; the D is unclear. Germline CDR1 and CDR2: PRHDT and FYEKMQ (reference sequence). The CDR3 has 15 amino acids. V gave up 4 bases and J gave up 4 bases, with 16 bases separating them. The CDR3 DNA reads as TGTGCCAGCAGCTGGTCGTCCCGAGTTGGCTATGGCTACACCTTC. Translating gives CASSWSSRVGYGYTF.

The CDR3 spells CASSTGILETQYF. CDR3 DNA: TGTGCCAGCAGCACAGGGATATTGGAGACCCAGTACTTC. This rearrangement joins TRBV5-6 to TRBJ2-5; D is perhaps TRBD1 (6 bases). Germline V CDR1 and CDR2: SGHDT, YYEEEE. V gave up 4 bases and J gave up 5 bases, with 12 bases separating them. CDR3 length: 13 amino acids.

This clone was seen once. This sequence joins TRBV7-8 and TRBJ1-2; weak D call: TRBD1 (6 bases). Trimming took off 2 bases at V and 4 bases at J, with 14 bases between the two ends. CDR1 and CDR2 (germline): SGHVS, FQNEAQ. The CDR3 has 15 residues. For the CDR3, the DNA is TGTGCCAGCAGCTTACAGGGGATCTTCCCCTATGGCTACACCTTC. Translation gives CASSLQGIFPYGYTF. Based on the CDR3 plus reference TRBV7-8 and TRBJ1-2, the full variable domain is GAGVSQSPRYKVAKRGQDVALRCDPISGHVSLFWYQQALGQGPEFLTYFQNEAQLDKSGLPSDRFFAERPEGSVSTLKIQRTQQEDSAVYLCASSLQGIFPYGYTFGSGTRLTVV.

V and J are TRBV7-9 and TRBJ1-3; D may be TRBD1 (6 bases). CDR3 length: 14 residues. V lost 6 bases and J lost 2, with 11 bases in between. Germline V gene lookup returns CDR1 SEHNR and CDR2 FQNEAQ (reference sequence). The CDR3 reads CASRAGVAGNTIYF. Here the CDR3 DNA reads TGTGCCAGCAGGGCAGGGGTTGCTGGAAACACCATATATTTT.

The chain recombines TRBV6-5 with TRBJ1-2; tentative D call: TRBD1 (6 bases). The CDR3 spans 15 residues. Trimming left V 8 bases short and J 4 bases short, with 20 bases between. Germline V gene sequence: CDR1 MNHEY, CDR2 SVGAGI. The CDR3: CASRARGAPGYGYTF. In DNA, the CDR3 is TGTGCCAGCCGAGCGCGGGGGGCGCCTGGCTATGGCTACACCTTC.

The chain has TRBV7-9 and TRBJ2-6, with D possibly TRBD1 on 6 matching bases. CDR1 and CDR2 (germline): SEHNR, FQNEAQ (reference sequence). The CDR3 length is 19 residues. V was shortened by 1 base and J by 1 base, with 17 bases between the two germline ends. The CDR3 DNA is TGTGCCAGCAGCTTAGGTTCGAGGACAGCTTTATCTGGGGCCAACGTCCTGACTTTC. It encodes CASSLGSRTALSGANVLTF.

The J gene is TRBJ2-1, the V gene TRBV28, with 11 bases matching TRBD2. The germline V gene encodes CDR1 MDHEN and CDR2 SYDVKM. V lost 6 bases, J lost 7 bases, and 11 bases stayed unmatched. The CDR3 has 16 amino acids. The CDR3 bases are TGTGCCAGCAGCCCCGTACTAGCGGGAGTAGAGAATGAGCAGTTCTTC. Translating it yields CASSPVLAGVENEQFF. The full variable domain, in which reference TRBV28 and TRBJ2-1 provide the parts outside the CDR3, is DVKVTQSSRYLVKRTGEKVFLECVQDMDHENMFWYRQDPGLGLRLIYFSYDVKMKEKGDIPEGYSVSREKKERFSLILESASTNQTSMYLCASSPVLAGVENEQFFGPGTRLTVL.

This clone was detected a few times. V usage is TRBV28 and J usage is TRBJ1-1; TRBD1 is a possible D gene (6 bases). Germline V CDR1 and CDR2: MDHEN, SYDVKM. The CDR3 is made up of 13 amino acids. Trimming removed 4 bases at V and 6 bases at J, with 12 bases between. This CDR3 is CASSSKDRPEAFF. CDR3 nucleotides: TGTGCCAGCAGTTCCAAAGACAGGCCTGAAGCTTTCTTT.

On this clone: Germline and junction disagree at one end, which may indicate a read error. This rearrangement joins TRBV7-9 to TRBJ2-7, with 9 bases identical to TRBD1. Germline V lookup: CDR1 SEHNR, CDR2 FQNEAQ (reference sequence). This CDR3 has 17 residues. The CDR3 nucleotides are TGTTCCAGCAGCTTAACGTTGGGGACAGGGCCCTTCTACGAGCAGTACTTC. It encodes CSSSLTLGTGPFYEQYF.

The CDR3 region has the DNA TGCAGCGTTGAAGTCGACAGCCAAGAGACCCAGTACTTC. Its translation: CSVEVDSQETQYF. V is TRBV29-1 and J is TRBJ2-5, with a tentative D call TRBD1 (5 bases). The V and J ends lost 1 base and 1 base respectively, with 7 bases between them. CDR3 length equals 13 residues. Germline V gene lookup returns CDR1 SQVTM and CDR2 ANQGSEA.

This clone has a single count. The chain recombines TRBV10-3 with TRBJ2-2, with 7 bases that match TRBD2. V gave up 6 bases and J gave up 0 bases; unmatched junction bases: 4. The CDR3 is 15 residues long. The germline V gene encodes CDR1 ENHRY and CDR2 SYGVKD. The CDR3 loop is CAIRGGTSNTGELFF. The CDR3 nucleotides are TGTGCCATCAGGGGAGGGACTTCGAACACCGGGGAGCTGTTTTTT.

This clone was seen a handful of times. The rearrangement uses TRBV10-1 and TRBJ2-1; 12 bases are shared with TRBD2. Germline trimming cut 8 bases from V and 3 bases from J; bases unmatched to any gene: 5. Per the germline V gene, CDR1 is WNHNN and CDR2 is SYGVQD (reference sequence). The CDR3 runs 15 residues. The CDR3 DNA is TGCGCCAGCCGACTGACTAGCGGGAGCTACAATGAGCAGTTCTTC. Its translation: CASRLTSGSYNEQFF.

V and J are TRBV5-5 and TRBJ1-1; D gene unclear. The germline V and J ends were trimmed by 0 bases and 1 base, with 10 bases remaining between them. CDR3 length: 15 residues. Germline V gene data show CDR1 as SGHKS and CDR2 as YYEKEE (reference sequence). Written as DNA, the CDR3 is TGTGCCAGCAGCTTGGCCGGTATCGCGAACACTGAAGCTTTCTTT. Encoded protein: CASSLAGIANTEAFF.

The rearrangement joins TRBV6-5 to TRBJ2-3; the match to TRBD1 covers 9 bases. The CDR3 spans 15 residues. V shed 0 bases and J 4 bases; nucleotides not matched to a gene: 2. Germline V gene sequence: CDR1 MNHEY, CDR2 SVGAGI. This chain's CDR3 is CASSYSGQGSDTQYF. The CDR3 nucleotides are TGTGCCAGCAGTTACTCGGGACAGGGTTCAGATACGCAGTATTTT.

The genes are TRBV19 and TRBJ2-1, with 12 positions matching TRBD2. CDR1 is LNHDA, CDR2 SQIVND, per germline (reference sequence). The CDR3 spans 14 residues. After removal of 6 bases from V and 9 bases from J, the junction contained 6 bases not matched to a gene. The CDR3 DNA follows: TGTGCCAGTAGGACTAGCGGGAGAATAGGTGAGCAGTTCTTC. Translated: CASRTSGRIGEQFF.

The rearrangement uses TRBV29-1 and TRBJ2-7; a possible D gene is TRBD1 (5 bases). Trimming removed 5 bases at V and 3 bases at J, with 14 bases between. The germline CDR1 and CDR2 sequences are SQVTM and ANQGSEA. This CDR3 region has 13 residues. The CDR3 spells CSVQDTLIYEQYF. CDR3 DNA: TGCAGCGTTCAGGACACCCTCATCTACGAGCAGTACTTC.

The chain links TRBV30 to TRBJ1-1, with a possible D match to TRBD1 (6 bases). V lost 0 bases and J 5 bases, leaving 22 bases between the germline ends. The CDR3 spans 17 residues. CDR1 is GTSNPN, CDR2 SVGIG, per germline (reference sequence). In nucleotides, the CDR3 is TGTGCCTGGAGTGTACGGTTTTTGGCAGGGGAAAGAACTGAAGCTTTCTTT. It codes for CAWSVRFLAGERTEAFF.

This clone was recorded only once. The rearrangement uses TRBV19 and TRBJ2-2; 7 nucleotides align to TRBD2. There are 19 residues in the CDR3. Germline values: CDR1 LNHDA, CDR2 SQIVND (reference sequence). The J segment lost 5 bases and the V segment lost 2 bases, leaving 17 bases of the junction unmatched. CDR3 sequence: CASSINAGGTGGRTGELFF. The CDR3 DNA is TGTGCCAGTAGTATAAATGCCGGGGGGACGGGGGGTCGGACCGGGGAGCTGTTTTTT. The whole variable domain, remainder taken from reference TRBV19 and TRBJ2-2, is DGGITQSPKYLFRKEGQNVTLSCEQNLNHDAMYWYRQDPGQGLRLIYYSQIVNDFQKGDIAEGYSVSREKKESFPLTVTSAQKNPTAFYLCASSINAGGTGGRTGELFFGEGSRLTVL.

The CDR3 reads CASSTGSPGNTIYF. CDR3 DNA: TGTGCCAGCAGTACAGGGAGCCCTGGAAACACCATATATTTT. The chain couples TRBV27 to TRBJ1-3; D is perhaps TRBD1 (6 bases). With 5 bases removed from V and 2 bases from J, the gap between germline ends came to 10 bases. The germline CDR1 and CDR2 sequences are MNHEY and SMNVEV (reference sequence). The CDR3 has 14 residues.

V is TRBV30 and J is TRBJ1-4; no clear D. Deletions cut 2 bases from V and 10 bases from J, with 26 bases between. This CDR3 spans 17 amino acids. Germline CDR1 GTSNPN, CDR2 SVGIG (reference sequence). CDR3 DNA: TGTGCCTGGAGTAGCGTTGACCTAATCCGGGTGGGTGCAAAACTGTTTTTT. It is translated as CAWSSVDLIRVGAKLFF.

The chain couples TRBV7-2 to TRBJ2-3; TRBD2 agrees at 8 bases. Per germline, CDR1 SGHTA and CDR2 FQGNSA. The length of the CDR3 is 19 residues. V shed 4 bases, J shed 5 bases, and the junction held 20 bases outside the gene matches. The CDR3 loop reads CASSSKNSGGTVPRDTQYF. In DNA, the CDR3 is TGTGCCAGCAGCTCTAAAAACAGCGGGGGAACCGTCCCGAGAGATACGCAGTATTTT.

In its sample, this clone was seen once. J is TRBJ1-5 and V is TRBV21-1; the table's D call of TRBD1 was not tested on the DNA. TRBV21-1 is annotated as a pseudogene. CDR3 length equals 16 residues. In DNA, the CDR3 is TGTGCCATGCCAGTACGCAACGGGGACACAAATCCGCCCCAGCATTTT. Protein sequence: CAMPVRNGDTNPPQHF.

The rearrangement joins TRBV7-2 to TRBJ1-3; tentative D call: TRBD1 (5 bases). The CDR3 consists of 15 residues. The germline V gene has CDR1 SGHTA and CDR2 FQGNSA. V was clipped by 3 bases and J by 4 bases, with 13 bases between them. CDR3 loop: CASSFNRPPGNTIYF. The DNA of the CDR3 is TGTGCCAGCAGCTTCAACAGGCCGCCGGGAAACACCATATATTTT.

V is TRBV7-8 and J is TRBJ2-3, with 15 bases matching TRBD2. V trimming: 3 bases; J trimming: 8 bases; junction bases outside the gene matches: 3. This CDR3 contains 15 residues. CDR1 is SGHVS and CDR2 is FQNEAQ in the germline V gene. The CDR3 DNA sequence: TGTGCCAGCAGCTTGGGACTAGCGGGAGGTGGTACGCAGTATTTT. Protein sequence: CASSLGLAGGGTQYF.